This entry lists 21 T cell receptor beta chains sequenced from one sample in a study of blood T cell repertoires in COVID-19. Libraries were prepared by immunoSEQ multiplex PCR; TCRdb keeps only in-frame clonotypes and omits some of them. The sample has about 75,000 clones; approximately 79% are singletons. The sequenced sample consisted of peripheral blood. The receptors stem from an elderly woman with active or convalescent COVID-19.

The J gene is TRBJ1-1, the V gene TRBV6-5, with 9 bases lining up with TRBD1. This CDR3 is built from 15 residues. The germline CDR1 and CDR2 sequences are MNHEY and SVGAGI. V lost 4 bases, J lost 3 bases, and 6 bases stayed unmatched. The CDR3 region is CASSSGDRVDTEAFF. In nucleotides, the CDR3 is TGTGCCAGCAGTTCGGGGGACAGGGTAGACACTGAAGCTTTCTTT.

This rearrangement joins TRBV19 to TRBJ2-1, with 10 bases matching TRBD2. Germline trimming cut 7 bases from V and 8 bases from J; bases unmatched to any gene: 5. Looked up from germline, CDR1 is LNHDA and CDR2 is SQIVND (reference sequence). This CDR3 contains 13 residues. This CDR3 reads CASNPSGRDEQFF. The CDR3 DNA reads as TGTGCCAGTAACCCTAGCGGGAGAGATGAGCAGTTCTTC.

This chain links TRBV5-4 with TRBJ2-1; TRBD2 matches 11 bases. The CDR3 is 15 amino acids. Germline CDR1 and CDR2: SGHNT and YYREEE (reference sequence). V trimming: 0 bases; J trimming: 12 bases; junction bases outside the gene matches: 8. This CDR3 is CASSLVLAGGSVQFF. The CDR3 DNA is TGTGCCAGCAGCTTGGTCCTAGCGGGGGGTTCCGTGCAGTTCTTC.

V usage is TRBV29-1 and J usage is TRBJ2-1; 8 nucleotides line up with TRBD1. Germline trimming cut 5 bases from V and 4 bases from J; bases unmatched to any gene: 4. This CDR3 spans 13 amino acids. Looked up from germline, CDR1 is SQVTM and CDR2 is ANQGSEA. Written as DNA, the CDR3 is TGCAGCGTTTGGCAGGGGGCTTACAATGAGCAGTTCTTC. Its translation is CSVWQGAYNEQFF.

The chain recombines TRBV5-1 with TRBJ2-3; D perhaps matches TRBD1 (7 bases). Trimming shortened V by 7 bases and J by 7 bases, and 13 bases separated the two germline ends. CDR3 length: 12 amino acids. CDR1 and CDR2 (germline): SGHRS, YFSETQ. The CDR3 loop is CASQGGGYTQYF. The DNA for the CDR3 is TGCGCCAGCCAGGGGGGCGGGTATACGCAGTATTTT. The full variable domain, completed using reference TRBV5-1 and TRBJ2-3, is KAGVTQTPRYLIKTRGQQVTLSCSPISGHRSVSWYQQTPGQGLQFLFEYFSETQRNKGNFPGRFSGRQFSNSRSEMNVSTLELGDSALYLCASQGGGYTQYFGPGTRLTVL.

The chain has TRBV27 and TRBJ2-1; 7 nucleotides match TRBD2. CDR1 is MNHEY, CDR2 SMNVEV, per germline (reference sequence). This CDR3 is built from 17 residues. J lost 5 bases, V lost 5 bases, and 15 bases had no gene match. The CDR3 DNA is TGTGCCAGCAGTCTACAGGTGAGCGGGACGGCGGACAATGAGCAGTTCTTC. Encoded protein: CASSLQVSGTADNEQFF.

The chain recombines TRBV7-7 with TRBJ2-5; 12 nucleotides line up with TRBD2. The CDR3 is made up of 15 amino acids. V lost 5 bases, J lost 7 bases, and 8 bases stayed unmatched. CDR1 is SSHAT and CDR2 is FNYEAQ in the germline V gene (reference sequence). This chain's CDR3 is CASSVGLAGTGTQYF. The CDR3 nucleotides are TGTGCCAGCAGCGTAGGACTAGCGGGGACGGGGACCCAGTACTTC.

The chain uses TRBV11-2 and TRBJ2-1; TRBD2 might be the D (5 bases). CDR1 SGHAT and CDR2 FQNNGV come from the germline V gene. The CDR3 covers 13 residues. V lost 5 bases to trimming and J lost 4 bases, with 9 bases between them. The CDR3 sequence is CASSEDSYNEQFF. CDR3 DNA sequence: TGTGCCAGCAGCGAGGACTCTTACAATGAGCAGTTCTTC.

This chain connects TRBV5-1 to TRBJ2-1; TRBD2 matches at 7 bases. This CDR3 has 13 amino acids. J gave up 7 bases and V 5 bases, and 6 bases lay outside the gene matches. Germline values: CDR1 SGHRS, CDR2 YFSETQ. CDR3 sequence: CASRQTSWNEQFF. As DNA, the CDR3 is TGCGCCAGCAGACAGACTAGCTGGAATGAGCAGTTCTTC.

The chain carries TRBV18 and TRBJ2-1, with D possibly being TRBD1 (7 bases). Germline CDR1 and CDR2: KGHSH and LQKENI. CDR3 length: 15 amino acids. Trimming removed 2 bases from V and 7 bases from J, with 15 bases in between. Written as DNA, the CDR3 is TGTGCCAGCTCACCATCAGGGGGGTTCAGGAATGAGCAGTTCTTC. Amino acids: CASSPSGGFRNEQFF.

This rearrangement joins TRBV7-8 to TRBJ2-2; 9 nucleotides align to TRBD1. The germline V gene encodes CDR1 SGHVS and CDR2 FQNEAQ. CDR3 length: 17 amino acids. Trimming at V came to 4 bases and at J to 5 bases, leaving 11 bases not matched to a gene. CDR3 in DNA: TGTGCCAGCAGCTGGCTGTTCGGGACAGGGATGACCGGGGAGCTGTTTTTT. Translated: CASSWLFGTGMTGELFF.

This clone has only a few counts. The genes are TRBV9 and TRBJ1-2; 8 positions match TRBD1. There are 16 residues in the CDR3. After removal of 3 bases from V and 2 bases from J, the junction contained 9 bases not matched to a gene. CDR1 is SGDLS, CDR2 YYNGEE, per germline. Written as DNA, the CDR3 is TGTGCCAGCAGCGAAGGACAGGGAATGACCAACTATGGCTACACCTTC. Protein product: CASSEGQGMTNYGYTF.

In DNA, the CDR3 is TGTGCCAGCTCGACAACTAGCGGGGGAGTCAATGAGCAGTTCTTC. Translating it yields CASSTTSGGVNEQFF. The chain couples TRBV18 to TRBJ2-1, with TRBD2 matching 11 bases. This CDR3 has 15 residues. V lost 6 bases, J lost 6 bases, and 7 bases stayed unmatched. The germline V gene encodes CDR1 KGHSH and CDR2 LQKENI. Using reference TRBV18 and TRBJ2-1 for the parts outside the CDR3, the full variable domain is NAGVMQNPRHLVRRRGQEARLRCSPMKGHSHVYWYRQLPEEGLKFMVYLQKENIIDESGMPKERFSAEFPKEGPSILRIQQVVRGDSAAYFCASSTTSGGVNEQFFGPGTRLTVL.

The chain combines TRBV7-9 with TRBJ2-5; D is undetermined. V lost 4 bases and J lost 2, with 2 bases in between. CDR1 is SEHNR and CDR2 is FQNEAQ in the germline V gene (reference sequence). This CDR3 is built from 11 residues. Here the CDR3 reads CASSSQETQYF. The CDR3 bases are TGTGCCAGCAGCTCGCAAGAGACCCAGTACTTC.

This clone was found a few times. This chain connects TRBV5-1 to TRBJ1-3; D might be TRBD1 (6 bases). The V end was cut by 0 bases, the J end by 2 bases, with 9 bases between. This CDR3 spans 15 amino acids. In germline, CDR1 is SGHRS, CDR2 YFSETQ. The CDR3 DNA reads as TGCGCCAGCAGCTTGGAGACAGGTGCTGGAAACACCATATATTTT. Translated: CASSLETGAGNTIYF.

This clone was found many times. The J gene is TRBJ1-5, the V gene TRBV4-1, with 7 positions matching TRBD1. CDR1 is MGHRA and CDR2 is YSYEKL in the germline V gene. This CDR3 is built from 15 residues. The V gene end was trimmed by 2 bases and the J gene end by 0 bases; junction bases not matched to a gene: 1. The CDR3 coding sequence is TGCGCCAGCAGCCAAACAGGGGATAGCAATCAGCCCCAGCATTTT. Its translation is CASSQTGDSNQPQHF.

The chain has TRBV10-2 and TRBJ1-1; the D is unclear. Trimming removed 1 base at V and 1 base at J, with 10 bases between. In germline, CDR1 is WSHSY, CDR2 SAAADI. CDR3 length: 15 residues. DNA for the CDR3: TGCGCCAGCAGTGAGTACTTATGGAGGAACACTGAAGCTTTCTTT. Amino acid sequence: CASSEYLWRNTEAFF.

This sequence joins TRBV19 and TRBJ1-1; a possible D gene is TRBD1 (5 bases). V lost 2 bases and J 1 base, leaving 20 bases between the germline ends. The CDR3 is made up of 18 amino acids. Germline CDR1 LNHDA, CDR2 SQIVND (reference sequence). The CDR3 is CASSIYSQGQAKNTEAFF. CDR3 bases: TGTGCCAGTAGTATATACTCCCAAGGACAAGCCAAGAACACTGAAGCTTTCTTT.

V is TRBV5-8 and J is TRBJ2-4; D is unclear. V was shortened by 0 bases and J by 11 bases, with 12 bases between the two germline ends. The CDR3 loop spans 13 amino acids. Germline-derived CDR1 and CDR2 are SGHTS and YDEGEE. The CDR3 sequence: CASSLGAGSVQYF. The CDR3 DNA reads TGTGCCAGCAGCTTGGGGGCCGGTTCGGTTCAGTACTTC.

V is TRBV12-3 or TRBV12-4 and J is TRBJ2-5, with D possibly matching TRBD1 (5 bases). This CDR3 comprises 13 residues. V lost 6 bases to trimming and J lost 5 bases, with 13 bases between them. This CDR3 reads CASSPPGRETQYF. DNA of the CDR3: TGTGCCAGCAGCCCCCCAGGGCGGGAGACCCAGTACTTC.

The chain recombines TRBV6-1 with TRBJ1-2; D perhaps matches TRBD1 (6 bases). Trimming shortened V by 2 bases and J by 7 bases, and 17 bases separated the two germline ends. Germline V CDR1 and CDR2: MNHNS, SASEGT. CDR3 length: 15 residues. In DNA form, the CDR3 reads TGTGCCAGCAGTGAAATAATCGGGCAGGGGTTTGGCTACACCTTC. Protein product: CASSEIIGQGFGYTF.